Presented here are 10 T cell receptor beta chains from one specimen sequenced in a study of blood T cell repertoires in COVID-19. The repertoire was sequenced with immunoSEQ multiplex PCR; TCRdb's copy has only in-frame clones and lacks some. Of approximately 160,000 clones listed, about four fifths are singletons. Sample: peripheral blood. All receptors derive from a man in his late teens or twenties with active or convalescent COVID-19.

The CDR3: CAISGAANQPQHF. In DNA form, the CDR3 reads TGTGCCATCAGTGGGGCCGCGAATCAGCCCCAGCATTTT. This chain uses TRBV10-3 with TRBJ1-5; D gene unclear. The CDR3 totals 13 residues. The V gene lost 4 bases and the J gene lost 4 bases, with 8 bases spanning the gap. Germline V lookup: CDR1 ENHRY, CDR2 SYGVKD.

This rearrangement joins TRBV29-1 to TRBJ1-2; 7 bases match TRBD1. Trimming took 6 bases from V and 4 from J; bases not matched to a gene: 5. Germline CDR1 reads SQVTM; CDR2 reads ANQGSEA. The CDR3 sequence is 12 residues long. The CDR3 loop reads CSVRDSSYGYTF. Written as DNA, the CDR3 is TGCAGCGTGAGGGACAGCAGCTATGGCTACACCTTC.

Regarding this clone: Other DNA variants within this sample encode the same CDR3. The gene calls are TRBV7-2 and TRBJ1-3; tentatively, D is TRBD1 (5 bases). V was trimmed by 2 bases and J by 0 bases, leaving 8 bases between them. Germline lookup yields CDR1 SGHTA and CDR2 FQGNSA. This CDR3 comprises 15 residues. CDR3 region: CASSLQGFSGNTIYF. DNA of the CDR3: TGTGCCAGCAGCTTACAGGGATTCTCTGGAAACACCATATATTTT. Full variable domain (remainder filled in from reference TRBV7-2 and TRBJ1-3): GAGVSQSPSNKVTEKGKDVELRCDPISGHTALYWYRQSLGQGLEFLIYFQGNSAPDKSGLPSDRFSAERTGGSVSTLTIQRTQQEDSAVYLCASSLQGFSGNTIYFGEGSWLTVV.

This rearrangement joins TRBV4-2 to TRBJ2-2; the D gene is possibly TRBD1 (6 bases). V dropped 1 base and J dropped 3 bases, with 12 bases sitting between them. CDR1 is LGHNA, CDR2 YNFKEQ, per germline. The CDR3 contains 16 residues. The CDR3 spells CASSQVAGADTGELFF. The CDR3, as DNA: TGTGCCAGCAGCCAAGTCGCAGGGGCGGACACCGGGGAGCTGTTTTTT.

V is TRBV7-9 and J is TRBJ2-3, with 7 bases lining up with TRBD2. In germline, CDR1 is SEHNR, CDR2 FQNEAQ (reference sequence). Germline trimming cut 3 bases from V and 5 bases from J; bases unmatched to any gene: 11. The CDR3 is made up of 16 amino acids. The DNA of the CDR3 is TGTGCCAGCAGCTTCCTCCCTCGGGGGGTTGGAGATACGCAGTATTTT. Its protein is CASSFLPRGVGDTQYF.

The V gene is TRBV7-3, the J gene TRBJ2-3; TRBD2 agrees at 10 bases. Germline V gives CDR1 SGHTA, CDR2 FQGTGA. The CDR3 spans 16 residues. The trim removed 1 base at V and 6 bases at J, leaving 7 bases unmatched. The CDR3 DNA is TGTGCCAGCAGCTTAATGGCTAGCGGGAGTTCTGATACGCAGTATTTT. Residues: CASSLMASGSSDTQYF.

This clone occurred once. This chain's CDR3 is CASSLRTGESSPLHF. CDR3 nucleotide sequence: TGTGCCAGCAGCCTAAGGACAGGGGAGAGTTCACCCCTCCACTTT. The chain combines TRBV7-2 with TRBJ1-6; 9 positions agree with TRBD1. This CDR3 region has 15 residues. After removal of 5 bases from V and 9 bases from J, the junction contained 8 bases not matched to a gene. The germline V gene has CDR1 SGHTA and CDR2 FQGNSA.

The chain carries TRBV5-4 and TRBJ1-2, with 7 bases lining up with TRBD1. V lost 4 bases and J lost 8; bases outside the gene matches: 11. Germline loops: CDR1 SGHNT, CDR2 YYREEE (reference sequence). The CDR3 extends over 14 amino acids. Written as DNA, the CDR3 is TGTGCCAGCAGCCCCCCAGGGGGACTAGGGGGCTACACCTTC. Amino acid sequence: CASSPPGGLGGYTF. Full variable domain (rest looked up from reference TRBV5-4 and TRBJ1-2): ETGVTQSPTHLIKTRGQQVTLRCSSQSGHNTVSWYQQALGQGPQFIFQYYREEENGRGNFPPRFSGLQFPNYSSELNVNALELDDSALYLCASSPPGGLGGYTFGSGTRLTVV.

This clone was found a few times. This chain connects TRBV19 to TRBJ2-3, with 10 bases that match TRBD2. CDR3 length: 14 amino acids. CDR1 LNHDA and CDR2 SQIVND come from the germline V gene (reference sequence). V dropped 5 bases and J dropped 1; count of bases not matched to a gene: 0. CDR3 protein: CASSLAGGTDTQYF. The DNA for the CDR3 is TGTGCCAGTAGTCTAGCGGGGGGCACAGATACGCAGTATTTT.

The chain has TRBV6-5 and TRBJ2-7; D is uncertain. With 7 bases removed from V and 6 bases from J, the gap between germline ends came to 10 bases. CDR1 is MNHEY and CDR2 is SVGAGI in the germline V gene. The CDR3 covers 11 residues. CDR3 in amino acids: CASKYSLEQYF. The CDR3 bases are TGTGCCAGCAAATACAGCCTCGAGCAGTACTTC.